Detailed here is one T cell receptor beta chain. Its target is unknown. The entry originates in a study of T cell responses to AZD1222 COVID-19 vaccine. Study outcomes and limitations: Spike regions recognized by vaccine-associated CD4 TCRs spanned the protein, led by 160-218 and 743-854. Clonal diversity may have been underestimated, and the donors were mostly white British, with more females than males. Seropositivity was recorded at baseline in only 6 or 7 AZD1222 recipients. Unmutated variant regions are reportedly targeted by nearly half of spike-specific TCRs.

Sequencing used immunoSEQ multiplex PCR; TCRdb keeps in-frame clones, though not all of them. The table lists about 99,000 clones, 91% of them singletons. This material consisted of peripheral blood, taken 28 days after the second AZD1222 dose. The source is an adult who received the AZD1222 COVID-19 vaccine.

CDR3 DNA: TGTGCCAGCAGCCCGAGGGACTCGTTCGCTGAAGCTTTCTTT. It is translated as CASSPRDSFAEAFF. The J gene is TRBJ1-1, the V gene TRBV28; weak D call: TRBD1 (5 bases). From germline, CDR1 is MDHEN and CDR2 SYDVKM. The CDR3 is 14 residues long. The ends were cut back, 6 bases at V and 6 bases at J, with 17 bases in the middle.